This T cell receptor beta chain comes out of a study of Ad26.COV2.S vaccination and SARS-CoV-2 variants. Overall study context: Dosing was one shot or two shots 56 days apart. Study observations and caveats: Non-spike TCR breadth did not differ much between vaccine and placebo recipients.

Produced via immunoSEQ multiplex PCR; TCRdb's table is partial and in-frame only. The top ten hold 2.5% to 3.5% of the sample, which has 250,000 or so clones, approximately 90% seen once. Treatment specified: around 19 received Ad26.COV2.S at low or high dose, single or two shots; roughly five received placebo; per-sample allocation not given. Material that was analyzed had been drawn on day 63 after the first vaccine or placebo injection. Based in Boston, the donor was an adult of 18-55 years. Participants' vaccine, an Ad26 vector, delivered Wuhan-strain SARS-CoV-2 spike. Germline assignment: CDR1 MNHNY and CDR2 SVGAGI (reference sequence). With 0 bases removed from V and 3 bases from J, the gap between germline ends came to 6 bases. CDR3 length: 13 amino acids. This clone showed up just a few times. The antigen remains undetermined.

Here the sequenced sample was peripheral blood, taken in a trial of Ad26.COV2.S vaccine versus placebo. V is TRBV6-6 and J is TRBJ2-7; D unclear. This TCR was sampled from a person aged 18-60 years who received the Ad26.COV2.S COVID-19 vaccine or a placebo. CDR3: CASSYSLFYEQYV. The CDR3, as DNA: TGTGCCAGCAGTTACTCGCTCTTCTACGAGCAGTACGTC.